The 7 T cell receptor beta chains below were found in one sample sequenced in a study of blood T cell repertoires in COVID-19. Some clones are missing from TCRdb's copy, which holds only in-frame ones; the method was immunoSEQ multiplex PCR. The data contain a few hundred thousand clones, approximately 88% of them singletons. Input material: peripheral blood. Every receptor here comes from a woman aged 25 to 39 with COVID-19, enrolled during active disease.

The chain has TRBV19 and TRBJ2-7, with TRBD2 matching 7 bases. The CDR3 is 16 amino acids. From germline, CDR1 is LNHDA and CDR2 SQIVND (reference sequence). J was trimmed by 2 bases and V by 3 bases; bases with no gene match: 10. CDR3 protein: CASSMRRASGPYEQYF. The DNA for the CDR3 is TGTGCCAGTAGTATGCGGCGAGCTAGCGGTCCCTACGAGCAGTACTTC.

The rearrangement uses TRBV28 and TRBJ1-6, with D perhaps TRBD1 (6 bases). The CDR3 consists of 14 residues. Trimming shortened V by 10 bases and J by 4 bases, and 14 bases separated the two germline ends. Per the germline V gene, CDR1 is MDHEN and CDR2 is SYDVKM. CDR3 sequence: CATAKGEYNSPLHF. CDR3 DNA sequence: TGTGCCACGGCCAAGGGGGAATATAATTCACCCCTCCACTTT.

This clone has just one count. The CDR3 region is CASSSRTSGASTDTQYF. CDR3 sequence (DNA): TGTGCCAGTAGTTCCCGGACTAGCGGGGCTAGCACAGATACGCAGTATTTT. The V and J genes are TRBV19 and TRBJ2-3, with TRBD2 matching over 12 bases. The junction had 6 bases not matched to a gene; V was cut back by 5 bases and J by 0 bases. Germline CDR1 LNHDA, CDR2 SQIVND (reference sequence). The CDR3 length is 17 residues.

As DNA, the CDR3 is TGTGCCAGCAGCTCGAGGGTCACCGTAAACTATGGCTACACCTTC. Its translation: CASSSRVTVNYGYTF. V is TRBV5-6 and J is TRBJ1-2; D not resolved. Deletions cut 3 bases from V and 2 bases from J, with 14 bases between. This CDR3 region has 15 residues. Germline-derived CDR1 and CDR2 are SGHDT and YYEEEE.

CDR3 sequence (DNA): TGTGCCAGCAGCCCGCCGCGAAGGAGGGTTCACTATGGCTACACCTTC. Translation gives CASSPPRRRVHYGYTF. The chain carries TRBV21-1 and TRBJ1-2. TRBV21-1 is given as a pseudogene. The CDR3 is made up of 16 amino acids.

The chain recombines TRBV5-6 with TRBJ2-1, with 7 bases matching TRBD1. Germline V lookup: CDR1 SGHDT, CDR2 YYEEEE. After removal of 4 bases from V and 3 bases from J, the junction contained 7 bases not matched to a gene. This CDR3 has 15 residues. CDR3 in amino acids: CASSHTGTVYNEQFF. CDR3 DNA: TGTGCCAGCAGCCATACCGGGACAGTCTACAATGAGCAGTTCTTC.

This sequence joins TRBV24-1 and TRBJ2-1; D is possibly TRBD2 (6 bases). The CDR3 length is 15 residues. Germline V gives CDR1 KGHDR, CDR2 SFDVKD. V was trimmed by 7 bases and J by 3 bases, leaving 15 bases between them. CDR3: CATREGGQGYNEQFF. Written as DNA, the CDR3 is TGTGCCACCAGGGAAGGAGGGCAGGGCTACAATGAGCAGTTCTTC.